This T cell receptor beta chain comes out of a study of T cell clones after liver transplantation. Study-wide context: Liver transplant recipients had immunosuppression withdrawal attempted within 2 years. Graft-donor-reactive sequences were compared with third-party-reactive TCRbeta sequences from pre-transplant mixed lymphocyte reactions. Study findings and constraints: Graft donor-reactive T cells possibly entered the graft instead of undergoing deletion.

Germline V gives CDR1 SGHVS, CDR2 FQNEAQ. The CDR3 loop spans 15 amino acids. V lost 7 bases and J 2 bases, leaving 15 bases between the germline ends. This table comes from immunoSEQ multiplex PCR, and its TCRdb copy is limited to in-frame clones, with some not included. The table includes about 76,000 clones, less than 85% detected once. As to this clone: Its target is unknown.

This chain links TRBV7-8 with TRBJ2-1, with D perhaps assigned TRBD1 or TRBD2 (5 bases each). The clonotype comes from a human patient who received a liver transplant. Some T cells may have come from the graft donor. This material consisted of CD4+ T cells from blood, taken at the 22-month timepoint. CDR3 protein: CASTRGEYAYNEQFF. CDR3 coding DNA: TGTGCCAGCACCCGAGGGGAGTACGCCTACAATGAGCAGTTCTTC.